The sequence of this T cell receptor beta chain was determined in a study of blood T cell repertoires in COVID-19. Looking at the study overall: The United States, Italy and Spain were the sources of the acute and convalescent COVID-19 samples. In each case, the material was cDNA or gDNA derived from T cells, B-cell-depleted T cells, or PBMCs.

Original methodology: For nucleated cells, counts were estimated from reference gene primer amplification. Libraries were prepared by immunoSEQ multiplex PCR; TCRdb keeps only in-frame clonotypes and omits some of them. Clone size and V and J calls were adopted from that table, with D and trimming inferred from the DNA. This sample carries under 200,000 clones, 80% of them seen once, and the ten largest clones take approximately 3%. Two negative PCRs, clearance, or symptom resolution were required of recovered Cohort 3 donors. The CDR3 loop spans 12 amino acids. V lost 4 bases and J 8 bases, leaving 11 bases between the germline ends. The germline V gene encodes CDR1 KGHSH and CDR2 LQKENI.

The specimen sequenced was PBMCs or T cells enriched from blood (not recorded which). This rearrangement joins TRBV18 to TRBJ1-1; unclear D gene. This sequence originates from a woman aged 55-69 years who had recovered from COVID-19. The CDR3 region is CASSLSEREAFF. DNA for the CDR3: TGTGCCAGCTCACTCTCCGAGAGAGAAGCTTTCTTT.